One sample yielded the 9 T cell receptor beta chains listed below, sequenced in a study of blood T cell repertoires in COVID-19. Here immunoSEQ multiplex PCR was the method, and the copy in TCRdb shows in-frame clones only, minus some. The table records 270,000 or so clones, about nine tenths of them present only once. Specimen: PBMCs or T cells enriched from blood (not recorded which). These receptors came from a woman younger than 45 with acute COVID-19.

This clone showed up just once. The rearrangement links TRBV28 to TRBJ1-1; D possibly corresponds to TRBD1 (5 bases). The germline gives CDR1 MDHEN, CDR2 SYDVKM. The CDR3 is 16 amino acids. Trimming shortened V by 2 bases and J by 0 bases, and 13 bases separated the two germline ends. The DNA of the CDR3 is TGTGCCAGCAGTTTACGGAGTGGGGGGATGAACACTGAAGCTTTCTTT. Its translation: CASSLRSGGMNTEAFF.

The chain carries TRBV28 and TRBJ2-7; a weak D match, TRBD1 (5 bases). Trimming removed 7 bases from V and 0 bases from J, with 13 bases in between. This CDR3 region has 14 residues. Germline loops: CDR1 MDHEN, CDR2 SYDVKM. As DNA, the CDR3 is TGTGCCAGCAACCAACAGGCAATCTCCTACGAGCAGTACTTC. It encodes CASNQQAISYEQYF.

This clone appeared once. This CDR3 reads CSAIPYEQYF. The CDR3 DNA reads as TGCAGTGCTATTCCTTACGAGCAGTACTTC. The V and J genes are TRBV20-1 and TRBJ2-7; no clear D. Germline lookup yields CDR1 DFQATT and CDR2 SNEGSKA (reference sequence). The length of the CDR3 is 10 residues. V was pared by 4 bases and J by 4 bases, with 5 bases between.

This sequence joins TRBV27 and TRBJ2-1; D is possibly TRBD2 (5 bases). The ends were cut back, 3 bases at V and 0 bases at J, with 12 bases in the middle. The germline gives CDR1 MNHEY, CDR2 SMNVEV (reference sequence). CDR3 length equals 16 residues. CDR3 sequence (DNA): TGTGCCAGCAGTTTGGGTAGCGTAAGCTCCTACAATGAGCAGTTCTTC. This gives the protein CASSLGSVSSYNEQFF.

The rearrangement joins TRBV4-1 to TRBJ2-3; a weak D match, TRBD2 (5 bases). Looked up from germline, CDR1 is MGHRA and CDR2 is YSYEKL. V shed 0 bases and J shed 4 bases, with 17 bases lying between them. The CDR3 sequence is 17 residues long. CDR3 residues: CASSQEIPGTPADTQYF. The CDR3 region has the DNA TGCGCCAGCAGCCAAGAAATACCGGGAACCCCAGCAGATACGCAGTATTTT.

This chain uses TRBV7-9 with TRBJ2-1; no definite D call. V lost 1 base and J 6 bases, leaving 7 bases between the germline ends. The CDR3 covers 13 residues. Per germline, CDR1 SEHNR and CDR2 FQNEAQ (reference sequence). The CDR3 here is CASSLGISNEQFF. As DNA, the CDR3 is TGTGCCAGCAGCTTAGGTATTAGCAATGAGCAGTTCTTC.

The CDR3 nucleotides read TGTGCCAGCAGTCAAGGGACAGTCAGCTCCTACGAGCAGTACTTC. Protein sequence: CASSQGTVSSYEQYF. V is TRBV28 and J is TRBJ2-7, with TRBD1 matching 7 bases. Germline assignment: CDR1 MDHEN and CDR2 SYDVKM. The ends lost 5 bases at V and 0 bases at J; junction bases unmatched: 7. This CDR3 has 15 amino acids.

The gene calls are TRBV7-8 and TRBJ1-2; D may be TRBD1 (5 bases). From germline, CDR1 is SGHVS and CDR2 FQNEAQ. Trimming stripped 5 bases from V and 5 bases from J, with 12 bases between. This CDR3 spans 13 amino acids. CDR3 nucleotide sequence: TGTGCCAGCAGCCGGGACGGACTTTATGGCTACACCTTC. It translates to CASSRDGLYGYTF.

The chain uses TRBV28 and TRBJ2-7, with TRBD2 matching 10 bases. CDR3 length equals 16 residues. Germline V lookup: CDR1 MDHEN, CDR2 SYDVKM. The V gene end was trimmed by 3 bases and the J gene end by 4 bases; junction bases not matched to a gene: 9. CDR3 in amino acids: CASSFSASGSVYEQYF. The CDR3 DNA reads TGTGCCAGCAGTTTCTCGGCTAGCGGGAGTGTGTACGAGCAGTACTTC.